This TCR beta chain appears in the sequencing data of a study of blood T cell repertoires in COVID-19. The overall study: COVID-19 samples from acute and convalescent phases originated in the United States, Italy and Spain. In each case, the material was cDNA or gDNA derived from T cells, B-cell-depleted T cells, or PBMCs.

Per the authors' pipeline: Reference gene primer amplification yielded estimated nucleated cell counts. Method: immunoSEQ multiplex PCR; TCRdb's copy keeps in-frame clones and lacks some. V, J and clone size are those of that table, while D and trimming were read from the DNA. This table holds about 250,000 clones, around 86% found once. This clone showed up just a few times. Germline V gene lookup returns CDR1 LGHNA and CDR2 YNFKEQ. The CDR3 sequence is 15 residues long. The germline V and J ends were trimmed by 0 bases and 7 bases, with 15 bases remaining between them. V usage is TRBV4-2 and J usage is TRBJ1-1; D unresolved. The material sequenced was peripheral blood. The sequence derives from a woman aged 60-70 years who had recovered from COVID-19. The CDR3 coding sequence is TGTGCCAGCAGCCAAGATCCACGGGTTGCTTATGAAGCTTTCTTT. Its protein product is CASSQDPRVAYEAFF.